The 26 T cell receptor beta chains given below trace back to one sample, sequenced in a study of OX40 agonist ivuxolimab in advanced cancers. The method was immunoSEQ multiplex PCR; TCRdb's version includes in-frame clones alone and lacks a portion of them. The table includes 100,000 to 130,000 clones, around 93% detected once. The specimen comprised CD4+ or CD8+ T cells sorted from blood, sampled in a trial of the OX40 agonist ivuxolimab. These receptor sequences come from an adult with an advanced solid tumor such as melanoma, head and neck, liver or kidney cancer.

In this sample, this clone turned up once. The V call is TRBV7-6, the J call TRBJ2-7; D uncertain. From germline, CDR1 is SGHVS and CDR2 FNYEAQ. With 4 bases removed from V and 5 bases from J, the gap between germline ends came to 9 bases. The CDR3 is made up of 12 amino acids. CDR3 sequence (DNA): TGTGCCAGCAGCTCCACAGTTGACGAGCAGTACTTC. This codes for CASSSTVDEQYF.

This rearrangement joins TRBV20-1 to TRBJ2-7; D ambiguous. The germline CDR1 and CDR2 sequences are DFQATT and SNEGSKA (reference sequence). With 3 bases removed from V and 5 bases from J, the gap between germline ends came to 8 bases. This CDR3 region has 11 residues. This chain's CDR3 is CSASLSDEQYF. The CDR3 nucleotides are TGCAGTGCTAGTCTCTCGGACGAGCAGTACTTC.

The chain has TRBV21-1 and TRBJ2-3; the table assigns TRBD2, which was not confirmed against the DNA. TRBV21-1 is annotated as a pseudogene. The CDR3 is made up of 16 amino acids. DNA of the CDR3: TGTGCCAGCAGCAAAAAGCGGGAGGAATTAGGAGATACGCAGTATTTT. Amino acid sequence: CASSKKREELGDTQYF.

This clone has only one observation. This chain joins TRBV19 and TRBJ2-7, with 11 bases identical to TRBD1. Unmatched junction bases numbered 7, after V lost 2 bases and J lost 4 bases. This CDR3 has 16 amino acids. The germline V gene encodes CDR1 LNHDA and CDR2 SQIVND (reference sequence). The CDR3 DNA reads as TGTGCCAGTAGTATACGGAGTGGACAGGGGGCTTACGAGCAGTACTTC. It translates to CASSIRSGQGAYEQYF.

The rearrangement links TRBV20-1 to TRBJ2-1, with D possibly matching TRBD2 (6 bases). The CDR3 runs 11 residues. Germline assignment: CDR1 DFQATT and CDR2 SNEGSKA (reference sequence). V was pared by 4 bases and J by 9 bases, with 10 bases between. The CDR3 nucleotides read TGCAGTGCTACCCCGGGGGTTGAGCAGTTCTTC. Its translation is CSATPGVEQFF.

CDR3 protein: CASSPRGGTDQPQHF. CDR3 coding DNA: TGTGCCAGCTCACCACGCGGGGGCACGGATCAGCCCCAGCATTTT. This chain connects TRBV18 to TRBJ1-5, with D possibly matching TRBD1 (6 bases). The CDR3 runs 15 residues. The germline gives CDR1 KGHSH, CDR2 LQKENI. With 1 base removed from V and 5 bases from J, the gap between germline ends came to 12 bases.

V usage is TRBV7-6 and J usage is TRBJ2-2, with 7 bases lining up with TRBD2. CDR3 length: 16 amino acids. In germline, CDR1 is SGHVS, CDR2 FNYEAQ. Trimming cost V 1 base and J 2 bases; bases outside gene matches: 4. The CDR3 DNA reads as TGTGCCAGCAGCTTAGGTGCTAGCGGAAACACCGGGGAGCTGTTTTTT. This translates into CASSLGASGNTGELFF.

The chain employs TRBV6-5 and TRBJ2-3; D perhaps matches TRBD1 (6 bases). V was clipped by 5 bases and J by 5 bases, with 14 bases between them. The CDR3 runs to 14 residues. Germline V CDR1 and CDR2: MNHEY, SVGAGI. In nucleotides, the CDR3 is TGTGCCAGCAGTACGACGTCCAGGGGAGATACGCAGTATTTT. This codes for CASSTTSRGDTQYF.

The rearrangement links TRBV30 to TRBJ2-1; the match to TRBD2 covers 8 bases. The CDR3 totals 13 residues. The germline V gene encodes CDR1 GTSNPN and CDR2 SVGIG (reference sequence). The V gene end was trimmed by 1 base and the J gene end by 8 bases; junction bases not matched to a gene: 4. The CDR3 is CAWSDGLADEQFF. The CDR3 region has the DNA TGTGCCTGGAGTGATGGACTAGCCGATGAGCAGTTCTTC.

The chain employs TRBV9 and TRBJ2-3; possibly TRBD1 for D (5 bases). Per germline, CDR1 SGDLS and CDR2 YYNGEE. The CDR3 runs to 16 residues. V was pared by 2 bases and J by 2 bases, with 15 bases between. The CDR3 loop reads CASSVQLGAYTDTQYF. The DNA of the CDR3 is TGTGCCAGCAGCGTTCAGCTAGGGGCCTACACAGATACGCAGTATTTT.

This chain joins TRBV19 and TRBJ2-7; weak D call: TRBD2 (7 bases). The germline V gene encodes CDR1 LNHDA and CDR2 SQIVND (reference sequence). The CDR3 has 18 amino acids. V lost 0 bases and J 6 bases, leaving 24 bases between the germline ends. The CDR3 loop is CASSIDSAGASGEREQYF. The DNA for the CDR3 is TGTGCCAGTAGTATAGATTCTGCGGGGGCCTCCGGAGAACGCGAGCAGTACTTC.

This clone has a single count. The chain is built from TRBV13 and TRBJ1-4; unclear D gene. The CDR3 runs 13 residues. V was shortened by 2 bases and J by 1 base, with 2 bases between the two germline ends. Germline CDR1 reads PRHDT; CDR2 reads FYEKMQ (reference sequence). In DNA form, the CDR3 reads TGTGCCAGCAGCTTAAGAACTAATGAAAAACTGTTTTTT. This encodes CASSLRTNEKLFF.

The gene calls are TRBV30 and TRBJ2-2; 7 nucleotides line up with TRBD2. The CDR3 sequence is 14 residues long. The junction had 3 bases not matched to a gene; V was cut back by 4 bases and J by 1 base. Germline CDR1 reads GTSNPN; CDR2 reads SVGIG (reference sequence). The CDR3 bases are TGTGCCTGGACCGGCGGGGGGAACACCGGGGAGCTGTTTTTT. Translated, it gives CAWTGGGNTGELFF.

V is TRBV5-5 and J is TRBJ2-5; 7 bases map to TRBD1. Trimming removed 6 bases from V and 5 bases from J; junction bases left unmatched: 7. The CDR3 runs 13 residues. CDR1 is SGHKS, CDR2 YYEKEE, per germline (reference sequence). The DNA of the CDR3 is TGTGCCAGCAAGCGACAGGGCCAGGAGACCCAGTACTTC. Amino acids: CASKRQGQETQYF.

This clone showed up just a few times. The chain carries TRBV5-1 and TRBJ2-6, with D possibly called TRBD1 or TRBD2 (5 bases each). The CDR3 runs 19 residues. The ends were cut back, 3 bases at V and 0 bases at J, with 19 bases in the middle. Germline CDR1 reads SGHRS; CDR2 reads YFSETQ. This chain's CDR3 is CASSSTTRGRRSGANVLTF. CDR3 sequence (DNA): TGCGCCAGCAGCTCTACCACGAGGGGCCGCCGCTCTGGGGCCAACGTCCTGACTTTC.

The chain is built from TRBV10-3 and TRBJ1-1; D uncertain. Between the trimmed V and J ends, which lost 6 bases and 1 base, there was a span of 12 bases. The CDR3 is made up of 14 amino acids. Germline assignment: CDR1 ENHRY and CDR2 SYGVKD. DNA of the CDR3: TGTGCCATCAGCTCGAGGGCAGGGAACACTGAAGCTTTCTTT. It codes for CAISSRAGNTEAFF.

The chain joins TRBV18 to TRBJ2-3, with D tentatively TRBD1 (6 bases). The CDR3 loop spans 15 amino acids. Per germline, CDR1 KGHSH and CDR2 LQKENI. V lost 5 bases, J lost 1 base, and 13 bases lay in between. This CDR3 is CASSVSGVGTDTQYF. Here the CDR3 DNA reads TGTGCCAGCTCAGTTTCAGGGGTGGGCACAGATACGCAGTATTTT.

The V call is TRBV27, the J call TRBJ1-1; maybe TRBD1 (6 bases). The CDR3 covers 16 residues. Germline loops: CDR1 MNHEY, CDR2 SMNVEV (reference sequence). Trimming took 5 bases from V and 1 from J, leaving 17 bases between them. DNA of the CDR3: TGTGCCAGCAGTGTCCTGACCGGGGGGCGGAACACTGAAGCTTTCTTT. As protein: CASSVLTGGRNTEAFF.

Note on this clone: Other DNA sequences of this sample code for an identical CDR3. V and J are TRBV5-1 and TRBJ2-5; D is unresolved. CDR1 is SGHRS, CDR2 YFSETQ, per germline. The CDR3 contains 11 residues. V was clipped by 5 bases and J by 2 bases, with 4 bases between them. The CDR3 reads CASSQQETQYF. CDR3 in DNA: TGCGCCAGCAGTCAACAAGAGACCCAGTACTTC.

The chain joins TRBV4-2 to TRBJ2-7, with 9 nucleotides matching TRBD2. CDR1 and CDR2 from the germline V gene are LGHNA and YNFKEQ. The V and J ends lost 0 bases and 5 bases, in that order; junction bases with no gene match: 11. The CDR3 totals 17 residues. CDR3 sequence reads: CASSQDSSGGILNEQYF. CDR3 DNA sequence: TGTGCCAGCAGCCAAGACAGTAGCGGGGGAATCCTCAACGAGCAGTACTTC.

The chain uses TRBV4-2 and TRBJ2-5, with TRBD2 matching 8 bases. The last part of the DNA fits TRBJ2-7 better; the J call may be wrong. The germline V gene has CDR1 LGHNA and CDR2 YNFKEQ. The CDR3 sequence is 17 residues long. CDR3 DNA: TGTGCCAGCAGCCTTCATACCCTCAGCGGGAGTTACTACGAGCAGTACTTC. This gives the protein CASSLHTLSGSYYEQYF.

In this sample, this clone turned up once. The gene calls are TRBV19 and TRBJ1-1; perhaps TRBD1 as D (6 bases). The V gene lost 5 bases and the J gene lost 0 bases, with 16 bases spanning the gap. The CDR3 consists of 16 residues. The germline gives CDR1 LNHDA, CDR2 SQIVND (reference sequence). The CDR3, as DNA: TGTGCCAGTAGTGAAGGACAGAGAGTAATGAACACTGAAGCTTTCTTT. Translation: CASSEGQRVMNTEAFF.

This chain links TRBV30 with TRBJ2-7, with 7 bases matching TRBD1. CDR3 size: 12 residues. The ends lost 4 bases at V and 2 bases at J; junction bases unmatched: 2. Germline CDR1 is GTSNPN and CDR2 is SVGIG (reference sequence). The CDR3 sequence: CAWIQGTYEQYF. As DNA, the CDR3 is TGTGCCTGGATACAGGGGACCTACGAGCAGTACTTC.

The gene calls are TRBV30 and TRBJ1-3; D is ambiguous. The ends were cut back, 1 base at V and 9 bases at J, with 16 bases in the middle. The V gene's germline CDR1 is GTSNPN and CDR2 SVGIG (reference sequence). The CDR3 contains 14 residues. CDR3 residues: CAWSALSSGATIYF. DNA of the CDR3: TGTGCCTGGAGTGCACTAAGCTCTGGAGCCACCATATATTTT.

The genes are TRBV10-3 and TRBJ2-7, with 9 bases matching TRBD1. This CDR3 has 14 residues. V shed 2 bases and J 9 bases; nucleotides not matched to a gene: 8. Germline V gene lookup returns CDR1 ENHRY and CDR2 SYGVKD. The CDR3 spells CAISEGDRVSGQYF. The CDR3 nucleotides are TGTGCCATCAGTGAGGGGGACAGGGTGTCAGGGCAGTACTTC.

The V and J genes are TRBV4-1 and TRBJ2-1, with 9 bases fitting TRBD1. V dropped 1 base and J dropped 0; count of bases not matched to a gene: 1. Germline V gives CDR1 MGHRA, CDR2 YSYEKL. The CDR3 runs 16 residues. This CDR3 is CASSQGTGASYNEQFF. DNA of the CDR3: TGCGCCAGCAGCCAAGGGACAGGGGCCTCCTACAATGAGCAGTTCTTC.